This entry describes one T cell receptor (beta chain). Antigen specificity is unknown. This entry is derived from a study of lymphopenia after photon versus proton radiotherapy. The V gene's germline CDR1 is MNHEY and CDR2 SMNVEV (reference sequence). The CDR3 loop spans 14 amino acids. V lost 3 bases and J 3 bases, leaving 8 bases between the germline ends. Study-wide results and caveats: Photon-treated patients lost naive T cells and TCR diversity; proton-treated stayed stable. After the lymphocyte nadir, photon-treated repertoires showed oligoclonal expansion, especially of CD8+ Temra cells.

Assay used: immunoSEQ multiplex PCR; TCRdb lists only in-frame clones, some missing. The table has about 19,000 clones, 80% to 95% seen once; the top ten hold around 6.1%. The sequence was collected from a man aged 55-75 years with pancreatic cancer. The material was peripheral blood, obtained from a patient treated with photon-based radiotherapy. The chain joins TRBV27 to TRBJ1-4; perhaps TRBD1 as D (5 bases). The CDR3 sequence is CASSFAGSNEKLFF. The CDR3 DNA follows: TGTGCCAGCAGTTTTGCAGGGTCTAATGAAAAACTGTTTTTT.